Each of the 21 T cell receptor beta chains below was sequenced from the same sample in a study of cytomegalovirus exposure and HLA in healthy donors. It was with 60 Vbeta and 13 Jbeta primers that the PCR ran. Sequenced by immunoSEQ multiplex PCR; TCRdb stores in-frame clones only, minus some. The profile shows some 90,000 clones, about 78% of them singletons. Material: PBMCs. Every receptor here comes from a woman in her thirties or forties in good health and CMV-seronegative.

The chain is built from TRBV28 and TRBJ2-7; 8 positions agree with TRBD1. CDR1 and CDR2 from the germline V gene are MDHEN and SYDVKM. Trimming took 2 bases from V and 1 from J; bases not matched to a gene: 4. The CDR3 contains 15 residues. CDR3 sequence (DNA): TGTGCCAGCAGTTTAAAGCAGGGGGCATCCTACGAGCAGTACTTC. It translates to CASSLKQGASYEQYF.

The chain combines TRBV7-8 with TRBJ2-1; the match to TRBD2 covers 7 bases. The CDR3 totals 15 residues. From germline, CDR1 is SGHVS and CDR2 FQNEAQ. V gave up 2 bases and J gave up 8 bases; unmatched junction bases: 9. The CDR3 nucleotides read TGTGCCAGCAGCTTATGGGGCGGGAGTATCCATGAGCAGTTCTTC. Translated, it gives CASSLWGGSIHEQFF.

The chain combines TRBV4-2 with TRBJ2-1; 12 bases map to TRBD2. Losses at the gene ends were 4 bases for V and 7 bases for J; bases not matched to a gene: 11. CDR3 length: 17 residues. Looked up from germline, CDR1 is LGHNA and CDR2 is YNFKEQ. This CDR3 is CASSRKLAGGPRNEQFF. The DNA of the CDR3 is TGTGCCAGCAGCCGAAAGCTAGCGGGAGGGCCACGTAATGAGCAGTTCTTC.

The V call is TRBV30, the J call TRBJ2-7; 8 nucleotides align to TRBD2. The CDR3 runs to 13 residues. The V gene's germline CDR1 is GTSNPN and CDR2 SVGIG (reference sequence). The V segment lost 5 bases and the J segment 6 bases; nucleotides outside the gene matches: 9. This chain's CDR3 is CAWLRGGSREQYF. CDR3 sequence (DNA): TGTGCCTGGCTACGCGGGGGGTCGCGCGAGCAGTACTTC.

This clone is a singleton in its sample. CDR3 amino acids: CASSLGGRSPGELFF. The CDR3 coding sequence is TGTGCCAGCAGTTTAGGAGGGAGATCCCCCGGGGAGCTGTTTTTT. The V gene is TRBV27, the J gene TRBJ2-2, with a possible D match to TRBD2 (6 bases). Germline-derived CDR1 and CDR2 are MNHEY and SMNVEV (reference sequence). V was pared by 2 bases and J by 6 bases, with 13 bases between. The CDR3 sequence is 15 residues long.

This clone was recorded a few times. The rearrangement links TRBV28 to TRBJ2-6; D perhaps matches TRBD2 (6 bases). Trimming cost V 5 bases and J 2 bases, with 10 bases left between them. This CDR3 comprises 15 residues. In germline, CDR1 is MDHEN, CDR2 SYDVKM. The CDR3 here is CASSLGGAGANVLTF. The CDR3 DNA reads TGTGCCAGCAGTCTCGGGGGAGCTGGGGCCAACGTCCTGACTTTC.

The chain joins TRBV6-1 to TRBJ1-5; TRBD1 matches 7 bases. The CDR3 covers 15 residues. Germline trimming cut 2 bases from V and 4 bases from J; bases unmatched to any gene: 5. Looked up from germline, CDR1 is MNHNS and CDR2 is SASEGT. The CDR3 sequence is CASSENRGLNQPQHF. The CDR3 nucleotides read TGTGCCAGCAGTGAAAACAGGGGTTTGAATCAGCCCCAGCATTTT.

This clone was observed a handful of times. V and J are TRBV4-3 and TRBJ2-2; D is perhaps TRBD2 (6 bases). The V gene's germline CDR1 is LGHNA and CDR2 YSLEER. This CDR3 region has 15 residues. The V and J ends lost 1 base and 4 bases respectively, with 10 bases between them. The CDR3, as DNA: TGCGCCAGCAGCCAAGGCCTAGCGAGCACCGGGGAGCTGTTTTTT. Amino acid sequence: CASSQGLASTGELFF.

V and J are TRBV11-2 and TRBJ2-3; D remains ambiguous. The CDR3 contains 15 residues. Germline V lookup: CDR1 SGHAT, CDR2 FQNNGV. The ends were cut back, 1 base at V and 1 base at J, with 9 bases in the middle. The CDR3 DNA reads TGTGCCAGCAGCTTAGTTGGCACCCGCACAGATACGCAGTATTTT. Amino acids: CASSLVGTRTDTQYF.

This rearrangement joins TRBV5-1 to TRBJ2-3, with 11 bases identical to TRBD2. In germline, CDR1 is SGHRS, CDR2 YFSETQ. The CDR3 is made up of 17 amino acids. The ends lost 3 bases at V and 2 bases at J; junction bases unmatched: 8. The DNA of the CDR3 is TGCGCCAGCAGCTGGGGGACTAGCGGAAACTTCACAGATACGCAGTATTTT. Protein: CASSWGTSGNFTDTQYF.

Of note for this clone: The CDR3 does not end in the conserved phenylalanine or tryptophan, so this is likely a read error. The chain employs TRBV5-1 and TRBJ1-4, with D tentatively TRBD1 (6 bases). V was trimmed by 1 base and J by 0 bases, leaving 10 bases between them. This CDR3 has 16 amino acids. The V gene's germline CDR1 is SGHRS and CDR2 YFSETQ. DNA of the CDR3: TGCGCCAGCAGCTTGACAGGGCCTTCAACTAATGAAAAACTGTTTGTT. Translating it yields CASSLTGPSTNEKLFV.

V usage is TRBV27 and J usage is TRBJ2-1, with 7 bases that match TRBD1. This CDR3 spans 16 amino acids. Germline V gene data show CDR1 as MNHEY and CDR2 as SMNVEV (reference sequence). V lost 2 bases and J lost 8; bases outside the gene matches: 12. The CDR3 here is CASSLPRTGKGDEQFF. The DNA of the CDR3 is TGTGCCAGCAGTTTACCCCGGACAGGAAAGGGCGATGAGCAGTTCTTC.

The J gene is TRBJ1-3, the V gene TRBV28; unclear D gene. In germline, CDR1 is MDHEN, CDR2 SYDVKM. V lost 3 bases and J lost 0, with 12 bases in between. CDR3 length: 16 amino acids. In DNA form, the CDR3 reads TGTGCCAGCAGTTTTGACTTTCTGAGCTCTGGAAACACCATATATTTT. This translates into CASSFDFLSSGNTIYF.

V gene TRBV2 combines with J gene TRBJ2-7; D is possibly TRBD1 (6 bases). This CDR3 is built from 13 residues. The ends were cut back, 8 bases at V and 3 bases at J, with 14 bases in the middle. From germline, CDR1 is SNHLY and CDR2 FYNNEI. CDR3 residues: CASALRGGYEQYF. The CDR3 bases are TGTGCCAGCGCACTCAGGGGTGGCTACGAGCAGTACTTC.

The V and J genes are TRBV27 and TRBJ1-4, with 9 nucleotides matching TRBD1. The CDR3 spans 16 residues. V shed 5 bases, J shed 5 bases, and the junction held 9 bases outside the gene matches. The germline V gene encodes CDR1 MNHEY and CDR2 SMNVEV (reference sequence). The CDR3 reads CASSTFSGTGNEKLFF. CDR3 in DNA: TGTGCCAGCAGTACCTTTTCCGGGACAGGGAATGAAAAACTGTTTTTT.

V is TRBV15 and J is TRBJ2-7, with a tentative D call TRBD1 (5 bases). V was clipped by 8 bases and J by 6 bases, with 26 bases between them. CDR1 is LNHNV and CDR2 is YYDKDF in the germline V gene (reference sequence). CDR3 length equals 16 residues. This CDR3 is CATWTSLRSALGEQYF. The CDR3 DNA sequence: TGTGCCACCTGGACATCCCTGCGATCAGCGTTGGGCGAGCAGTACTTC.

With respect to this clone: The germline gene is not matched at one end of the junction; a read error may be the cause. The rearrangement joins TRBV7-9 to TRBJ1-5, with TRBD1 matching 12 bases. Per the germline V gene, CDR1 is SEHNR and CDR2 is FQNEAQ (reference sequence). The CDR3 contains 16 residues. The CDR3 region has the DNA TGTTCCAGCAGCCATTCTGGGACAGGGGGCGGTCAGCCCCAGCATTTT. Protein: CSSSHSGTGGGQPQHF.

J is TRBJ2-5 and V is TRBV20-1; tentative D call: TRBD2 (5 bases). The germline gives CDR1 DFQATT, CDR2 SNEGSKA (reference sequence). Trimming left V 7 bases short and J 2 bases short, with 8 bases between. CDR3 length equals 11 residues. CDR3 sequence reads: CSGLLQETQYF. CDR3 in DNA: TGCAGTGGACTACTACAAGAGACCCAGTACTTC.

CDR3: CASSGTEQPGNTIYF. The CDR3 nucleotides read TGTGCCAGCAGTGGAACCGAACAACCTGGAAACACCATATATTTT. The chain joins TRBV6-1 to TRBJ1-3; D remains ambiguous. Between the trimmed V and J ends, which lost 4 bases and 2 bases, there was a span of 12 bases. The germline V gene has CDR1 MNHNS and CDR2 SASEGT. The CDR3 loop spans 15 amino acids.

This rearrangement joins TRBV28 to TRBJ1-1; D unclear. Trimming removed 5 bases at V and 5 bases at J, with 12 bases between. This CDR3 contains 13 residues. Per the germline V gene, CDR1 is MDHEN and CDR2 is SYDVKM. For the CDR3, the DNA is TGTGCCAGCAGTCAGAGGGTTTGGACTGAAGCTTTCTTT. This encodes CASSQRVWTEAFF.

The rearrangement uses TRBV7-9 and TRBJ2-2, with TRBD2 matching 7 bases. Trimming at V came to 1 base and at J to 0 bases, leaving 2 bases not matched to a gene. CDR3 length: 16 residues. The V gene's germline CDR1 is SEHNR and CDR2 FQNEAQ (reference sequence). CDR3 amino acids: CASSLGGGANTGELFF. CDR3 DNA sequence: TGTGCCAGCAGCTTAGGGGGGGGAGCGAACACCGGGGAGCTGTTTTTT.